Presented here are 23 T cell receptor beta chains from one specimen sequenced in a study of cytomegalovirus exposure and HLA in healthy donors. The study ran its PCR with 60 Vbeta and 13 Jbeta primers. The protocol was immunoSEQ multiplex PCR, while the TCRdb copy is restricted to in-frame clones and leaves out a portion. The data hold under 140,000 clones, with over 60% observed a single time. Sample: PBMCs. The receptors stem from a woman aged 55-70 years in good health and CMV-seropositive.

This clone was recorded a few times. The chain carries TRBV4-2 and TRBJ1-2; D may be TRBD1 (6 bases). The germline V and J ends were trimmed by 0 bases and 7 bases, with 24 bases remaining between them. This CDR3 is 18 amino acids long. Looked up from germline, CDR1 is LGHNA and CDR2 is YNFKEQ. This chain's CDR3 is CASSQDTTRIPAGAGYTF. CDR3 bases: TGTGCCAGCAGCCAAGATACAACCCGGATCCCCGCGGGGGCTGGCTACACCTTC.

The genes are TRBV11-2 and TRBJ1-4; 7 bases fit TRBD1. The V and J ends lost 2 bases and 3 bases, in that order; junction bases with no gene match: 6. The germline gives CDR1 SGHAT, CDR2 FQNNGV. The CDR3 has 16 amino acids. CDR3 region: CASSLSPGQPNEKLFF. CDR3 sequence (DNA): TGTGCCAGCAGCTTATCCCCGGGACAGCCTAATGAAAAACTGTTTTTT.

This clone occurred a few times. The chain is built from TRBV27 and TRBJ2-1; D may be TRBD2 (5 bases). The CDR3 consists of 20 residues. Germline CDR1 reads MNHEY; CDR2 reads SMNVEV (reference sequence). V was pared by 0 bases and J by 4 bases, with 25 bases between. CDR3 amino acids: CASSLSYQPGIDVDYNEQFF. The CDR3 DNA follows: TGTGCCAGCAGTTTATCATATCAACCGGGGATCGACGTGGATTACAATGAGCAGTTCTTC.

The rearrangement links TRBV5-1 to TRBJ1-2, with D tentatively TRBD1 (6 bases). Trimming removed 4 bases from V and 4 bases from J, with 17 bases in between. CDR1 and CDR2 from the germline V gene are SGHRS and YFSETQ. The CDR3 sequence is 15 residues long. The CDR3: CASSERGGRGYGYTF. The CDR3 bases are TGCGCCAGCAGCGAGAGGGGGGGGCGAGGCTATGGCTACACCTTC.

The chain employs TRBV6-5 and TRBJ1-4, with D perhaps TRBD1 (6 bases). The CDR3 spans 13 residues. The V and J ends lost 0 bases and 8 bases respectively, with 7 bases between them. Germline V CDR1 and CDR2: MNHEY, SVGAGI. The CDR3 loop is CASSYSRGEKLFF. CDR3 nucleotides: TGTGCCAGCAGTTACTCGAGGGGGGAAAAACTGTTTTTT.

The chain has TRBV5-1 and TRBJ1-1, with D possibly matching TRBD1 (6 bases). V lost 1 base and J 4 bases, leaving 11 bases between the germline ends. The CDR3 runs 14 residues. CDR1 is SGHRS, CDR2 YFSETQ, per germline. CDR3: CASSLYSGATEAFF. The CDR3 nucleotides read TGCGCCAGCAGCTTGTATTCAGGGGCCACTGAAGCTTTCTTT.

This chain joins TRBV5-1 and TRBJ2-2; possibly TRBD1 for D (5 bases). The CDR3 sequence is 16 residues long. V was pared by 4 bases and J by 2 bases, with 15 bases between. The germline V gene encodes CDR1 SGHRS and CDR2 YFSETQ. In DNA, the CDR3 is TGCGCCAGCAGCGCGTACAGGAATCAAAACACCGGGGAGCTGTTTTTT. This translates into CASSAYRNQNTGELFF.

The sample holds one count of this clone. The chain recombines TRBV15 with TRBJ2-7; perhaps TRBD2 as D (5 bases). Trimming stripped 1 base from V and 2 bases from J, with 6 bases between. Germline V lookup: CDR1 LNHNV, CDR2 YYDKDF (reference sequence). CDR3 length: 13 residues. CDR3 DNA: TGTGCCACCAGCAGAGGAGGGACCTACGAGCAGTACTTC. Translating gives CATSRGGTYEQYF.

The genes are TRBV30 and TRBJ2-3, with 8 bases lining up with TRBD2. After removal of 0 bases from V and 0 bases from J, the junction contained 2 bases not matched to a gene. The CDR3 is 15 amino acids. The germline CDR1 and CDR2 sequences are GTSNPN and SVGIG (reference sequence). The CDR3 bases are TGTGCCTGGAGTGTCCTAGCGGGTAGCACAGATACGCAGTATTTT. Its translation: CAWSVLAGSTDTQYF.

The chain is built from TRBV7-3 and TRBJ2-7; perhaps TRBD1 as D (8 bases). The CDR3 loop spans 15 amino acids. Trimming shortened V by 5 bases and J by 4 bases, and 18 bases separated the two germline ends. Per the germline V gene, CDR1 is SGHTA and CDR2 is FQGTGA. The DNA for the CDR3 is TGTGCCAGCAGCCCGAGGCACAGGGGGGGTTACGAGCAGTACTTC. Its translation: CASSPRHRGGYEQYF.

The V call is TRBV27, the J call TRBJ2-2, with D unclear. CDR1 MNHEY and CDR2 SMNVEV come from the germline V gene (reference sequence). V was clipped by 5 bases and J by 1 base, with 20 bases between them. CDR3 length: 18 amino acids. This CDR3 is CASSRSGFRPLNTGELFF. In DNA, the CDR3 is TGTGCCAGCAGTCGCTCCGGCTTCAGGCCGTTGAACACCGGGGAGCTGTTTTTT.

This clone appeared once. This chain uses TRBV7-3 with TRBJ1-1; 9 bases line up with TRBD1. The CDR3 is made up of 16 amino acids. Per the germline V gene, CDR1 is SGHTA and CDR2 is FQGTGA. Germline trimming cut 4 bases from V and 5 bases from J; bases unmatched to any gene: 11. For the CDR3, the DNA is TGTGCCAGCAGCTCCGACCCTGGGACAGGGAGGACTGAAGCTTTCTTT. Amino acids: CASSSDPGTGRTEAFF.

The rearrangement joins TRBV6-4 to TRBJ2-1; 13 bases match TRBD2. The CDR3 has 15 amino acids. Looked up from germline, CDR1 is MRHNA and CDR2 is SNTAGT. The V and J ends lost 5 bases and 7 bases, in that order; junction bases with no gene match: 5. The CDR3 DNA is TGTGCCAGCAGTCGGACTAGCGGGAGTGGAAATGAGCAGTTCTTC. Its protein is CASSRTSGSGNEQFF.

This clone is a singleton in its sample. The chain links TRBV6-1 to TRBJ2-7; D is unclear. Germline-derived CDR1 and CDR2 are MNHNS and SASEGT. Trimming left V 5 bases short and J 0 bases short, with 8 bases between. The CDR3 has 13 residues. CDR3 region: CASSPGDSYEQYF. CDR3 nucleotide sequence: TGTGCCAGCAGTCCCGGAGACTCCTACGAGCAGTACTTC.

The DNA for the CDR3 is TGTGCCAGCAGTCGGACTAGCGGGATCACCTACGAGCAGTACTTC. It codes for CASSRTSGITYEQYF. V and J are TRBV6-5 and TRBJ2-7; 12 bases are shared with TRBD2. Germline values: CDR1 MNHEY, CDR2 SVGAGI. The V and J ends lost 5 bases and 2 bases, in that order; junction bases with no gene match: 4. The CDR3 covers 15 residues.

V gene TRBV19 combines with J gene TRBJ2-3; perhaps TRBD2 as D (6 bases). The length of the CDR3 is 12 residues. The V end was cut by 9 bases, the J end by 1 base, with 8 bases between. Germline V gives CDR1 LNHDA, CDR2 SQIVND (reference sequence). CDR3 sequence: CASGGGTDTQYF. CDR3 DNA sequence: TGTGCCAGCGGGGGTGGCACAGATACGCAGTATTTT.

The count of this clone is one. The rearrangement joins TRBV5-4 to TRBJ1-4, with a tentative D call TRBD1 (6 bases). The CDR3 has 16 amino acids. The ends were cut back, 0 bases at V and 3 bases at J, with 12 bases in the middle. The germline gives CDR1 SGHNT, CDR2 YYREEE (reference sequence). The CDR3 DNA reads TGTGCCAGCAGCTTGGACAGGGTTGGTGCTAATGAAAAACTGTTTTTT. It specifies CASSLDRVGANEKLFF.

Only a few counts were recorded for this clone. The J gene is TRBJ1-2, the V gene TRBV7-2; D may be TRBD1 (5 bases). The CDR3 consists of 13 residues. V was clipped by 5 bases and J by 8 bases, with 15 bases between them. Germline lookup yields CDR1 SGHTA and CDR2 FQGNSA. The CDR3, as DNA: TGTGCCAGCAGCCCTTACAGGACGCGGGGCTACACCTTC. Amino acids: CASSPYRTRGYTF.

The chain carries TRBV7-9 and TRBJ2-5; TRBD1 matches at 10 bases. The tail of the sequence fits TRBJ2-7 better, so the J call may be wrong. CDR3 size: 14 residues. Germline V gene sequence: CDR1 SEHNR, CDR2 FQNEAQ (reference sequence). Here the CDR3 DNA reads TGTGCCAGCAGCTTAGGGGACAGGGGCTACGAGCAGTACTTC. Its protein is CASSLGDRGYEQYF.

The rearrangement uses TRBV11-2 and TRBJ2-1, with D perhaps TRBD2 (6 bases). This CDR3 is built from 15 residues. CDR1 and CDR2 from the germline V gene are SGHAT and FQNNGV. V was cut by 1 base and J by 11 bases, with 18 bases left in between. The CDR3 nucleotides are TGTGCCAGCAGCTTAGTAGCGGCCAGTGTGACCCAGCAGTTCTTC. Its protein is CASSLVAASVTQQFF. Based on the CDR3 plus reference TRBV11-2 and TRBJ2-1, the full variable domain is EAGVAQSPRYKIIEKRQSVAFWCNPISGHATLYWYQQILGQGPKLLIQFQNNGVVDDSQLPKDRFSAERLKGVDSTLKIQPAKLEDSAVYLCASSLVAASVTQQFFGPGTRLTVL.

The chain joins TRBV28 to TRBJ1-2, with a tentative D call TRBD1 (6 bases). V lost 5 bases and J 8 bases, leaving 18 bases between the germline ends. Germline V CDR1 and CDR2: MDHEN, SYDVKM. The CDR3 totals 14 residues. CDR3 region: CASSPPPGEDGYTF. DNA for the CDR3: TGTGCCAGCAGTCCCCCCCCAGGGGAAGACGGCTACACCTTC.

The chain recombines TRBV7-2 with TRBJ2-2, with D possibly matching TRBD1 (5 bases). The V gene's germline CDR1 is SGHTA and CDR2 FQGNSA. The V and J ends lost 1 base and 4 bases respectively, with 13 bases between them. This CDR3 spans 16 amino acids. The CDR3 is CASSLEVGLSTGELFF. The CDR3 DNA follows: TGTGCCAGCAGCTTAGAGGTGGGGCTTTCCACCGGGGAGCTGTTTTTT. Based on the CDR3 plus reference TRBV7-2 and TRBJ2-2, the full variable domain is GAGVSQSPSNKVTEKGKDVELRCDPISGHTALYWYRQSLGQGLEFLIYFQGNSAPDKSGLPSDRFSAERTGGSVSTLTIQRTQQEDSAVYLCASSLEVGLSTGELFFGEGSRLTVL.

The table lists this clone with a count of one. V and J are TRBV13 and TRBJ1-1; 12 nucleotides line up with TRBD1. Trimming cost V 1 base and J 4 bases; bases outside gene matches: 10. This CDR3 contains 18 residues. Germline values: CDR1 PRHDT, CDR2 FYEKMQ (reference sequence). Here the CDR3 reads CASSLVGGTGGYGTEAFF. CDR3 coding DNA: TGTGCCAGCAGCTTAGTCGGGGGGACAGGGGGCTATGGCACTGAAGCTTTCTTT.